The rows below give T cell receptor beta chains drawn from one sample of a study of shared clonotypes between healthy human individuals. Sequenced by immunoSEQ multiplex PCR; TCRdb stores in-frame clones only, minus some. The sample yields fewer than 200,000 clones, 60% to 75% seen once. The specimen sequenced was memory CD4+ T cells sorted from blood. Receptors originate from a man between 25 and 39 years old in good health. CDR3s include the opening cysteine and the closing phenylalanine or tryptophan. Each record gives: clone size, J gene, V gene, D gene, CDR3 DNA, CDR3 protein. The D gene is left open where the match is weak. Size tells how often a clone was seen (once, few, many) or the class of an expanded clone, and some rows leave it out.

abundance: .; j_gene: TRBJ2-1; v_gene: TRBV21-1; d_gene: .; CDR3nt: TGTGCCAGCAGCACGGGGCGGGAGGTCGGAAATGAGCAGTTCTTC; CDR3aa: CASSTGREVGNEQFF
abundance: .; j_gene: TRBJ1-5; v_gene: TRBV7-2; d_gene: .; CDR3nt: TGTGCCAGCAGCTTAGATCCGGGCAGGGGGCCCCAGCATTTT; CDR3aa: CASSLDPGRGPQHF
abundance: .; j_gene: TRBJ1-5; v_gene: TRBV6-1; d_gene: .; CDR3nt: TGTGCCACCCACCTGAAGAGAGGGTTCGATCAGCCCCAGCATTTT; CDR3aa: CATHLKRGFDQPQHF
abundance: .; j_gene: TRBJ2-5; v_gene: TRBV2; d_gene: .; CDR3nt: TGTGCCAGCATCCCCGGGGCGCAAGAGACCCAGTACTTC; CDR3aa: CASIPGAQETQYF
abundance: .; j_gene: TRBJ2-1; v_gene: TRBV5-1; d_gene: .; CDR3nt: TGCGCCAGCAAGTCGACAGGTCACTCCTACAATGAGCAGTTCTTC; CDR3aa: CASKSTGHSYNEQFF
abundance: .; j_gene: TRBJ2-7; v_gene: TRBV7-8; d_gene: TRBD1; CDR3nt: TGTGCCAGCAGCTTAGACCTCGGGACAGGGAGGAAGCAGTACTTC; CDR3aa: CASSLDLGTGRKQYF
abundance: few; j_gene: TRBJ1-2; v_gene: TRBV4-3; d_gene: .; CDR3nt: TGCGCCAGCAGCCCCAGGGGCGATATTTATGGCTACACCTTC; CDR3aa: CASSPRGDIYGYTF
abundance: .; j_gene: TRBJ2-5; v_gene: TRBV7-8; d_gene: TRBD2; CDR3nt: TGTGCCAGCAGCCCAAGGACTAGCGGGTACCAAGAGACCCAGTACTTC; CDR3aa: CASSPRTSGYQETQYF
abundance: .; j_gene: TRBJ2-1; v_gene: TRBV7-2; d_gene: TRBD2; CDR3nt: TGTGCCAGCACATCCCAGGGGCTAGCGGGAGGGATTTTCTTC; CDR3aa: CASTSQGLAGGIFF
abundance: .; j_gene: TRBJ1-1; v_gene: TRBV2; d_gene: .; CDR3nt: TGTGCCAGCAGTGCCAACCGGAACACTGAAGCTTTCTTT; CDR3aa: CASSANRNTEAFF
abundance: once; j_gene: TRBJ2-1; v_gene: TRBV19; d_gene: .; CDR3nt: TGTGCCAGTAGTGGGGACTACAGGGGCAATGAGCAGTTCTTC; CDR3aa: CASSGDYRGNEQFF
abundance: .; j_gene: TRBJ1-4; v_gene: TRBV7-2; d_gene: TRBD1; CDR3nt: TGTGCCAGCAGCGCGAACGACAGGGGTGACGAAAAACTGTTTTTT; CDR3aa: CASSANDRGDEKLFF
abundance: .; j_gene: TRBJ2-5; v_gene: TRBV15; d_gene: .; CDR3nt: TGTGCCACCAGCAGAGATTCGGGAACCCAGTACTTC; CDR3aa: CATSRDSGTQYF
abundance: .; j_gene: TRBJ2-2; v_gene: TRBV5-1; d_gene: TRBD2; CDR3nt: TGCGCCAGCAGTTCAACTAGCGGAAACACCGGGGAGCTGTTTTTT; CDR3aa: CASSSTSGNTGELFF
abundance: .; j_gene: TRBJ2-7; v_gene: TRBV18; d_gene: .; CDR3nt: TGTGCCAGCTCTCCCCCGGGACGCTCGGGCGAGCAGTACTTC; CDR3aa: CASSPPGRSGEQYF
abundance: .; j_gene: TRBJ2-3; v_gene: TRBV5-4; d_gene: TRBD1; CDR3nt: TGTGCCAGCAGTCCAGGACAGGGGCTGGGTTATCGCGCAGATACGCAGTATTTT; CDR3aa: CASSPGQGLGYRADTQYF
abundance: .; j_gene: TRBJ2-7; v_gene: TRBV7-9; d_gene: TRBD2; CDR3nt: TGTGCCAGCAGCCCCACCCCCGGGACTAGCGGGAGGGCCGCCTACGAGCAGTACTTC; CDR3aa: CASSPTPGTSGRAAYEQYF
abundance: many; j_gene: TRBJ2-3; v_gene: TRBV5-1; d_gene: TRBD2; CDR3nt: TGCGCCAGCCGTCGGGGGGGAAGCCTTCGCGCAGATACGCAGTATTTT; CDR3aa: CASRRGGSLRADTQYF
abundance: .; j_gene: TRBJ2-5; v_gene: TRBV5-5; d_gene: .; CDR3nt: TGTGCCAGCAGCTCCCCGCCCTTTGGGGCCCAGTACTTC; CDR3aa: CASSSPPFGAQYF
abundance: .; j_gene: TRBJ2-2; v_gene: TRBV19; d_gene: .; CDR3nt: TGTGCCAGTAGTAAACGAGTTACGGGGTCGATCGGGGAGCTGTTTTTT; CDR3aa: CASSKRVTGSIGELFF
abundance: .; j_gene: TRBJ2-5; v_gene: TRBV28; d_gene: .; CDR3nt: TGTGCCACCTCCAGAGGGGGGGAACAAGAGACCCAGTACTTC; CDR3aa: CATSRGGEQETQYF
abundance: few; j_gene: TRBJ2-1; v_gene: TRBV10-1; d_gene: TRBD2; CDR3nt: TGCGCCAGCAGCCCTAAAATCGGGAGGGTAGATGAGCAGTTCTTC; CDR3aa: CASSPKIGRVDEQFF
abundance: .; j_gene: TRBJ2-7; v_gene: TRBV7-2; d_gene: .; CDR3nt: TGTGCCAGCAGCTCGGTAAGGGGGGTGAGCGAGCAGTACTTC; CDR3aa: CASSSVRGVSEQYF
abundance: .; j_gene: TRBJ1-5; v_gene: TRBV4-1; d_gene: TRBD1; CDR3nt: TGCGCCAGCAGCCACGGGACAGCTAATTATCAGCCCCAGCATTTT; CDR3aa: CASSHGTANYQPQHF
abundance: .; j_gene: TRBJ2-6; v_gene: TRBV2; d_gene: .; CDR3nt: TGTGCCAGCAGTCGAGAAAATACAGCTGGGGCCAACGTCCTGACTTTC; CDR3aa: CASSRENTAGANVLTF
abundance: .; j_gene: TRBJ1-5; v_gene: TRBV5-4; d_gene: .; CDR3nt: TGTGCCAGCAGCCCAGGGTTCGATCAGCCCCAGCATTTT; CDR3aa: CASSPGFDQPQHF
abundance: few; j_gene: TRBJ1-5; v_gene: TRBV19; d_gene: .; CDR3nt: TGTGCCAGTAGTATAGCTGGGAGAATGCAGCCCCAGCATTTT; CDR3aa: CASSIAGRMQPQHF
abundance: .; j_gene: TRBJ2-1; v_gene: TRBV28; d_gene: .; CDR3nt: TGTGCCAGCATCCCTGGGGGCTCCCCTAGAAATGAGCAGTTCTTC; CDR3aa: CASIPGGSPRNEQFF
abundance: few; j_gene: TRBJ2-6; v_gene: TRBV15; d_gene: .; CDR3nt: TGTGCCACCAGCCCGGGCGGGGGGGCCAACGTCCTGACTTTC; CDR3aa: CATSPGGGANVLTF
abundance: .; j_gene: TRBJ2-7; v_gene: TRBV7-2; d_gene: .; CDR3nt: TGTGCCAGCAGCTCAAGGGGCAGGGTCTACGAGCAGTACTTC; CDR3aa: CASSSRGRVYEQYF
abundance: many; j_gene: TRBJ2-2; v_gene: TRBV5-1; d_gene: TRBD1; CDR3nt: TGCGCCAGCAGCACGGGACAGGACACCGGGGAGCTGTTTTTT; CDR3aa: CASSTGQDTGELFF
abundance: .; j_gene: TRBJ2-1; v_gene: TRBV15; d_gene: .; CDR3nt: TGTGCCACCAGCAGACGTGGACAAGATTACAATGAGCAGTTCTTC; CDR3aa: CATSRRGQDYNEQFF
abundance: few; j_gene: TRBJ2-5; v_gene: TRBV4-3; d_gene: TRBD2; CDR3nt: TGCGCCAGCAGCCAAGAGGCTTTCGGGGGGGAGGAGACCCAGTACTTC; CDR3aa: CASSQEAFGGEETQYF
abundance: .; j_gene: TRBJ2-5; v_gene: TRBV10-3; d_gene: .; CDR3nt: TGTGCCATCAGTGGGGTAGGGAAAGAGACCCAGTACTTC; CDR3aa: CAISGVGKETQYF
abundance: .; j_gene: TRBJ1-5; v_gene: TRBV7-2; d_gene: .; CDR3nt: TGTGCCAGCAGCTTCGTGATAGATCAGCCCCAGCATTTT; CDR3aa: CASSFVIDQPQHF
abundance: .; j_gene: TRBJ2-1; v_gene: TRBV7-2; d_gene: TRBD2; CDR3nt: TGTGCCAGCAGCTTAGCGGGGCTAGCGGGAGGCCATGAGCAGTTCTTC; CDR3aa: CASSLAGLAGGHEQFF
abundance: .; j_gene: TRBJ2-2; v_gene: TRBV19; d_gene: .; CDR3nt: TGTGCCAGTAGAACCCCGGGTCAGTCCTACACCGGGGAGCTGTTTTTT; CDR3aa: CASRTPGQSYTGELFF
abundance: once; j_gene: TRBJ2-1; v_gene: TRBV29-1; d_gene: .; CDR3nt: TGCAGCGCCAAGGGACTTTACAATGAGCAGTTCTTC; CDR3aa: CSAKGLYNEQFF
abundance: .; j_gene: TRBJ2-3; v_gene: TRBV18; d_gene: .; CDR3nt: TGTGCCAGCTCACCGGGAGGTTTTACGCAGTATTTT; CDR3aa: CASSPGGFTQYF
abundance: few; j_gene: TRBJ1-4; v_gene: TRBV5-6; d_gene: .; CDR3nt: TGTGCCAGCAGCTCACGGGACATACGGGAAAAACTGTTTTTT; CDR3aa: CASSSRDIREKLFF
abundance: .; j_gene: TRBJ2-7; v_gene: TRBV5-1; d_gene: .; CDR3nt: TGCGCCAGCCTGACCTACGAGCAGTACTTC; CDR3aa: CASLTYEQYF
abundance: .; j_gene: TRBJ2-7; v_gene: TRBV7-9; d_gene: TRBD2; CDR3nt: TGTGCCAGCAGCTATAGCGGGAGCCTTATATCTAGGCCGGGGGAGCAGTACTTC; CDR3aa: CASSYSGSLISRPGEQYF
abundance: .; j_gene: TRBJ2-7; v_gene: TRBV27; d_gene: .; CDR3nt: TGTGCCAGCAGTTTTAACGTTCTCGGAGGCGAGCAGTACTTC; CDR3aa: CASSFNVLGGEQYF
abundance: .; j_gene: TRBJ2-1; v_gene: TRBV4-1; d_gene: .; CDR3nt: TGCGCCAGCAGCCAAGCGTTAACATCAACGGAGGGCCGACACAATGAGCAGTTCTTC; CDR3aa: CASSQALTSTEGRHNEQFF
abundance: .; j_gene: TRBJ2-2; v_gene: TRBV2; d_gene: .; CDR3nt: TGTGCCAGCTATATGGGGGGTCACACCGGGGAGCTGTTTTTT; CDR3aa: CASYMGGHTGELFF
abundance: .; j_gene: TRBJ2-2; v_gene: TRBV18; d_gene: .; CDR3nt: TGTGCCAGCTCACCAGAGGGGCCGGGGGAGCTGTTTTTT; CDR3aa: CASSPEGPGELFF
abundance: .; j_gene: TRBJ2-1; v_gene: TRBV4-3; d_gene: .; CDR3nt: TGCGCCAGCAGCCAAGATCCCTCTAGCAATGAGCAGTTCTTC; CDR3aa: CASSQDPSSNEQFF
abundance: .; j_gene: TRBJ1-2; v_gene: TRBV2; d_gene: .; CDR3nt: TGTGCCAGCAGTGGAGGGGATCTTATGGGTTCCTACACCTTC; CDR3aa: CASSGGDLMGSYTF
abundance: .; j_gene: TRBJ1-5; v_gene: TRBV28; d_gene: TRBD1; CDR3nt: TGTGCCAGCAGGCCTCAGGGGGCGTCGAATCAGCCCCAGCATTTT; CDR3aa: CASRPQGASNQPQHF
abundance: .; j_gene: TRBJ2-1; v_gene: TRBV7-8; d_gene: .; CDR3nt: TGTGCCAGCAGCTTATGGGCATCCTACAATGAGCAGTTCTTC; CDR3aa: CASSLWASYNEQFF
abundance: .; j_gene: TRBJ1-2; v_gene: TRBV7-2; d_gene: .; CDR3nt: TGTGCCAGCAGCTTAGCCAGAGGGACTGGCGGCTACACCTTC; CDR3aa: CASSLARGTGGYTF
abundance: .; j_gene: TRBJ2-7; v_gene: TRBV29-1; d_gene: TRBD2; CDR3nt: TGCAGCGTTTTAGGGCTAGCGGGGATCTACGAGCAGTACTTC; CDR3aa: CSVLGLAGIYEQYF
abundance: .; j_gene: TRBJ1-2; v_gene: TRBV7-9; d_gene: .; CDR3nt: TGTGCCAGCAGCTTAGCTTCAGGGCAAGGTGGCTCTGGCTACACCTTC; CDR3aa: CASSLASGQGGSGYTF
abundance: .; j_gene: TRBJ2-3; v_gene: TRBV27; d_gene: TRBD2; CDR3nt: TGTGCCAGCAGACCCTTAGCGGGAGTCGGAGATACGCAGTATTTT; CDR3aa: CASRPLAGVGDTQYF
abundance: many; j_gene: TRBJ2-7; v_gene: TRBV6-6; d_gene: TRBD1; CDR3nt: TGTGCCAGCAGATGGACAGGGGGCGACGAGCAGTACTTC; CDR3aa: CASRWTGGDEQYF